These 27 T cell receptor beta chains share one sample of origin, sequenced in a study of beta chain features in type 1 diabetes. Reverse transcribing all isolated RNA meant expressed TCRB transcripts were sequenced. The table came from immunoSEQ multiplex PCR; TCRdb's copy has only in-frame clones and leaves some out. The sample contains hundreds of thousands of clones, about 14% of which appear only once. Specimen: naive CD4+ T cells from blood. All receptors derive from a man aged 18 to 29 in good health.

This clone was counted between two and nine times. This chain uses TRBV5-4 with TRBJ2-5, with D unclear. The CDR3 spans 13 residues. Germline lookup yields CDR1 SGHNT and CDR2 YYREEE (reference sequence). V shed 2 bases and J shed 4 bases, with 9 bases lying between them. The CDR3 nucleotides are TGTGCCAGCAGCTTTAGGTATGGAGAGACCCAGTACTTC. It encodes CASSFRYGETQYF.

This clone turned up a few times. This CDR3 is CASSLDPSARRQYF. The CDR3 nucleotides read TGTGCCAGCAGCTTAGATCCCTCCGCAAGAAGGCAGTACTTC. J is TRBJ2-7 and V is TRBV7-2; the D is unclear. Germline CDR1 SGHTA, CDR2 FQGNSA. Trimming pared 1 base from V and 9 bases from J, leaving 16 bases between. The CDR3 length is 14 residues.

The chain carries TRBV4-2 and TRBJ1-4; the match to TRBD1 covers 8 bases. CDR3 length: 17 residues. The trim removed 0 bases at V and 7 bases at J, leaving 10 bases unmatched. Germline loops: CDR1 LGHNA, CDR2 YNFKEQ. Written as DNA, the CDR3 is TGTGCCAGCAGCCAAGACCCAGGGGGCAACTATCTTGAAAAACTGTTTTTT. Translated: CASSQDPGGNYLEKLFF.

The chain combines TRBV30 with TRBJ2-5; a possible D gene is TRBD2 (6 bases). The length of the CDR3 is 12 residues. Germline CDR1 GTSNPN, CDR2 SVGIG (reference sequence). The CDR3 protein is CVSEGGGETQYF. The CDR3 nucleotides read TGTGTTTCTGAGGGAGGTGGGGAGACCCAGTACTTC.

This clone has just one count. The chain is built from TRBV28 and TRBJ1-4; 7 nucleotides line up with TRBD1. This CDR3 contains 19 residues. J lost 2 bases, V lost 6 bases, and 18 bases had no gene match. CDR1 is MDHEN and CDR2 is SYDVKM in the germline V gene. CDR3 in amino acids: CASRPIDRARFSTNEKLFF. The CDR3 region has the DNA TGTGCCAGCAGACCCATAGACAGGGCACGGTTTTCCACTAATGAAAAACTGTTTTTT.

This clone was counted only a few times. The J gene is TRBJ2-7, the V gene TRBV4-1, with TRBD1 matching over 10 bases. Germline V gene data show CDR1 as MGHRA and CDR2 as YSYEKL. The CDR3 loop spans 15 amino acids. V lost 2 bases to trimming and J lost 7 bases; unmatched junction nucleotides: 8. CDR3 protein: CASSQNGQGVGEQYF. The CDR3 DNA reads TGCGCCAGCAGCCAAAACGGACAGGGGGTCGGTGAGCAGTACTTC.

The V call is TRBV18, the J call TRBJ1-2; D is ambiguous. Trimming pared 3 bases from V and 4 bases from J, leaving 15 bases between. This CDR3 spans 15 amino acids. Germline-derived CDR1 and CDR2 are KGHSH and LQKENI. The CDR3 DNA follows: TGTGCCAGCTCACCGGAGTTGGCGTTGACCTATGGCTACACCTTC. This translates into CASSPELALTYGYTF.

The V and J genes are TRBV7-2 and TRBJ1-4; D is ambiguous. Germline lookup yields CDR1 SGHTA and CDR2 FQGNSA. The V end lost 2 bases, the J end lost 3 bases, and 7 bases lay between the germline ends. The CDR3 covers 14 residues. In DNA, the CDR3 is TGTGCCAGCAGCTTATCGGGTGCTAATGAAAAACTGTTTTTT. Residues: CASSLSGANEKLFF.

The CDR3 protein is CASSRDSLSGNTIYF. The DNA of the CDR3 is TGTGCCAGCAGCAGGGATAGTCTCTCTGGAAACACCATATATTTT. This chain connects TRBV27 to TRBJ1-3, with TRBD1 as a possible D gene (5 bases). V lost 6 bases and J lost 0, with 12 bases in between. The CDR3 length is 15 residues. Per the germline V gene, CDR1 is MNHEY and CDR2 is SMNVEV (reference sequence).

A word on this clone: Other DNA sequences from this sample encode an identical CDR3 as well. V and J are TRBV6-5 and TRBJ2-7; D is ambiguous. V lost 6 bases and J 0 bases, leaving 6 bases between the germline ends. CDR1 is MNHEY, CDR2 SVGAGI, per germline. The CDR3 has 12 amino acids. In nucleotides, the CDR3 is TGTGCCAGCAGCCTAACCTCCTACGAGCAGTACTTC. The encoded protein is CASSLTSYEQYF.

This chain uses TRBV5-6 with TRBJ2-2; weak D call: TRBD1 (6 bases). Germline V gives CDR1 SGHDT, CDR2 YYEEEE. V was trimmed by 4 bases and J by 3 bases, leaving 13 bases between them. The CDR3 contains 15 residues. The chain's CDR3 is CASSTTGFYTGELFF. As DNA, the CDR3 is TGTGCCAGCAGCACGACAGGTTTTTACACCGGGGAGCTGTTTTTT.

This clone has only a few counts. The chain uses TRBV18 and TRBJ2-6, with D tentatively TRBD1 (5 bases). The CDR3 is 14 residues long. Germline V lookup: CDR1 KGHSH, CDR2 LQKENI. V lost 2 bases, J lost 15 bases, and 17 bases lay in between. As DNA, the CDR3 is TGTGCCAGCTCACCATCGGCAGGGCACCTCGCCCTGACTTTC. This gives the protein CASSPSAGHLALTF.

This clone was counted a few times. The V call is TRBV4-3, the J call TRBJ2-1, with TRBD1 as a possible D gene (6 bases). V dropped 1 base and J dropped 8 bases, with 18 bases sitting between them. The V gene's germline CDR1 is LGHNA and CDR2 YSLEER. The CDR3 totals 16 residues. The CDR3 protein is CASSQGTAMKPHEQFF. The DNA of the CDR3 is TGCGCCAGCAGCCAAGGGACAGCGATGAAGCCCCATGAGCAGTTCTTC.

The V call is TRBV27, the J call TRBJ1-3; no clear D gene. The CDR3 runs to 15 residues. The germline V gene encodes CDR1 MNHEY and CDR2 SMNVEV (reference sequence). With 4 bases removed from V and 1 base from J, the gap between germline ends came to 11 bases. In DNA form, the CDR3 reads TGTGCCAGCAGTTCCCTCAGCTTTTCTGGAAACACCATATATTTT. Translating it yields CASSSLSFSGNTIYF.

This clone was seen a few times. The chain couples TRBV5-4 to TRBJ1-2; TRBD1 matches at 7 bases. Germline-derived CDR1 and CDR2 are SGHNT and YYREEE (reference sequence). The V gene end was trimmed by 3 bases and the J gene end by 5 bases; junction bases not matched to a gene: 13. The CDR3 totals 16 residues. The chain's CDR3 is CASSSSGQAPDYGYTF. DNA of the CDR3: TGTGCCAGCAGCTCAAGCGGACAGGCGCCCGATTATGGCTACACCTTC. The full variable domain, with the rest looked up from reference TRBV5-4 and TRBJ1-2, is ETGVTQSPTHLIKTRGQQVTLRCSSQSGHNTVSWYQQALGQGPQFIFQYYREEENGRGNFPPRFSGLQFPNYSSELNVNALELDDSALYLCASSSSGQAPDYGYTFGSGTRLTVV.

V gene TRBV10-3 combines with J gene TRBJ1-3, with D perhaps TRBD1 (6 bases). The CDR3 runs 14 residues. Germline V CDR1 and CDR2: ENHRY, SYGVKD. V lost 11 bases and J lost 2, with 16 bases in between. This chain's CDR3 is CAVSYRETGNTIYF. CDR3 DNA: TGTGCCGTCTCCTACAGGGAGACTGGAAACACCATATATTTT.

This rearrangement joins TRBV5-4 to TRBJ2-3, with D possibly called TRBD1 or TRBD2 (6 bases each). The CDR3 is 15 amino acids. Trimming removed 4 bases at V and 5 bases at J, with 17 bases between. The germline CDR1 and CDR2 sequences are SGHNT and YYREEE (reference sequence). CDR3 DNA: TGTGCCAGCAGCCCGGGACACCGGGGAGGAGATACGCAGTATTTT. Amino acid sequence: CASSPGHRGGDTQYF. The entire variable domain, with the rest obtained from reference TRBV5-4 and TRBJ2-3, is as follows: ETGVTQSPTHLIKTRGQQVTLRCSSQSGHNTVSWYQQALGQGPQFIFQYYREEENGRGNFPPRFSGLQFPNYSSELNVNALELDDSALYLCASSPGHRGGDTQYFGPGTRLTVL.

The rearrangement joins TRBV5-6 to TRBJ2-4; D not resolved. V shed 0 bases and J shed 7 bases, with 8 bases lying between them. The CDR3 has 13 amino acids. Germline loops: CDR1 SGHDT, CDR2 YYEEEE. CDR3: CASSLAGGNIQYF. The CDR3 DNA is TGTGCCAGCAGCTTGGCTGGCGGTAACATTCAGTACTTC.

This clone was seen a few times. The V gene is TRBV25-1, the J gene TRBJ2-1, with D possibly being TRBD1 (6 bases). Germline V gene lookup returns CDR1 MGHDK and CDR2 SYGVNS. The CDR3 contains 14 residues. V lost 3 bases to trimming and J lost 7 bases, with 13 bases between them. CDR3 loop: CASSDRGNGNEQFF. CDR3 nucleotide sequence: TGTGCCAGCAGTGACAGGGGTAATGGAAATGAGCAGTTCTTC. Supplemented by reference TRBV25-1 and TRBJ2-1, the full variable domain reads EADIYQTPRYLVIGTGKKITLECSQTMGHDKMYWYQQDPGMELHLIHYSYGVNSTEKGDLSSESTVSRIRTEHFPLTLESARPSHTSQYLCASSDRGNGNEQFFGPGTRLTVL.

This clone was observed a handful of times. This chain uses TRBV5-1 with TRBJ1-5; perhaps TRBD1 as D (6 bases). CDR1 and CDR2 from the germline V gene are SGHRS and YFSETQ. The V end was cut by 0 bases, the J end by 4 bases, with 11 bases between. This CDR3 has 15 residues. CDR3 coding DNA: TGCGCCAGCAGCTTGGCCGGGGGGCCAAATCAGCCCCAGCATTTT. Its protein product is CASSLAGGPNQPQHF.

This clone was observed a handful of times. The V gene is TRBV20-1, the J gene TRBJ1-1; D unclear. This CDR3 contains 11 residues. Germline V CDR1 and CDR2: DFQATT, SNEGSKA (reference sequence). V gave up 4 bases and J gave up 3 bases, with 6 bases separating them. The DNA of the CDR3 is TGCAGTGCTATGGACCACACTGAAGCTTTCTTT. Protein product: CSAMDHTEAFF.

The sample holds a few counts of this clone. The chain links TRBV18 to TRBJ2-7, with D maybe TRBD2 (6 bases). The CDR3 consists of 17 residues. Trimming left V 3 bases short and J 7 bases short, with 25 bases between. Germline assignment: CDR1 KGHSH and CDR2 LQKENI. The CDR3 nucleotides are TGTGCCAGCTCACCTTCGGGACCCGGGAGTAAAAAAGTAGAGCAGTACTTC. Its protein product is CASSPSGPGSKKVEQYF.

This clone appeared a few times. The chain couples TRBV18 to TRBJ2-7; D is unclear. Germline V gene sequence: CDR1 KGHSH, CDR2 LQKENI. CDR3 length equals 13 residues. Trimming left V 2 bases short and J 2 bases short, with 7 bases between. In nucleotides, the CDR3 is TGTGCCAGCTCACCAATCAGAGCCTACGAGCAGTACTTC. Translating gives CASSPIRAYEQYF.

This clone was detected only a few times. The V and J genes are TRBV6-5 and TRBJ2-5; 11 bases line up with TRBD1. With V trimmed by 6 bases and J by 5 bases, 2 bases remained unmatched. The V gene's germline CDR1 is MNHEY and CDR2 SVGAGI. The CDR3 consists of 13 residues. The CDR3 nucleotides read TGTGCCAGCAGAGGACAGGGGGCCGAGACCCAGTACTTC. The encoded protein is CASRGQGAETQYF.

This chain joins TRBV19 and TRBJ2-5; D is perhaps TRBD1 (6 bases). Between the trimmed V and J ends, which lost 6 bases and 0 bases, there was a span of 14 bases. Germline V gene sequence: CDR1 LNHDA, CDR2 SQIVND (reference sequence). The CDR3 is 15 amino acids. CDR3 sequence (DNA): TGTGCCAGTAGCCGAGGAACAGGGTACCAAGAGACCCAGTACTTC. Amino acid sequence: CASSRGTGYQETQYF.

CDR3 loop: CASSLSGANTEAFF. The CDR3 nucleotides are TGTGCCAGCAGTTTATCGGGGGCGAACACTGAAGCTTTCTTT. The rearrangement uses TRBV27 and TRBJ1-1; perhaps TRBD1 as D (6 bases). The CDR3 runs to 14 residues. V shed 0 bases and J shed 1 base, with 6 bases lying between them. CDR1 is MNHEY and CDR2 is SMNVEV in the germline V gene (reference sequence).

V is TRBV7-2 and J is TRBJ1-5; 10 positions match TRBD1. Germline values: CDR1 SGHTA, CDR2 FQGNSA. Trimming took 4 bases from V and 7 from J; bases not matched to a gene: 1. The CDR3 consists of 13 residues. DNA for the CDR3: TGTGCCAGCAGCTCGGACAGGGGGCAGCCCCAGCATTTT. Translating gives CASSSDRGQPQHF.